The 21 T cell receptor beta chains below come from one sample, sequenced in a study of cytomegalovirus exposure and HLA in healthy donors. Primers for the PCR totalled 60 Vbeta and 13 Jbeta. Profiling relied on immunoSEQ multiplex PCR, and the TCRdb table lists in-frame clones only, not all of them. The data show roughly 160,000 clones, 70% to 80% seen once. Sequenced sample: PBMCs. These TCRs come from a man in his thirties or forties in good health and CMV-seropositive.

This clone occurred a few times. The V and J genes are TRBV5-1 and TRBJ1-1; 7 bases are shared with TRBD1. Germline trimming cut 4 bases from V and 5 bases from J; bases unmatched to any gene: 11. The CDR3 is 15 amino acids. CDR1 and CDR2 (germline): SGHRS, YFSETQ. The CDR3: CASSPPRQGGTEAFF. The CDR3 DNA sequence: TGCGCCAGCAGCCCACCCCGGCAGGGGGGAACTGAAGCTTTCTTT.

The chain recombines TRBV10-3 with TRBJ1-5, with D unclear. The CDR3 has 13 amino acids. Trimming pared 7 bases from V and 3 bases from J, leaving 10 bases between. Germline V CDR1 and CDR2: ENHRY, SYGVKD. DNA of the CDR3: TGTGCCATCACTGCGGATGACAATCAGCCCCAGCATTTT. As protein: CAITADDNQPQHF.

The rearrangement uses TRBV15 and TRBJ2-3; D is unresolved. The CDR3 consists of 14 residues. In germline, CDR1 is LNHNV, CDR2 YYDKDF (reference sequence). V was clipped by 5 bases and J by 0 bases, with 9 bases between them. The CDR3 DNA follows: TGTGCCACCAGCCGAGTGGCTAGCACAGATACGCAGTATTTT. It yields the protein CATSRVASTDTQYF. Full variable domain (missing parts from reference TRBV15 and TRBJ2-3): DAMVIQNPRYQVTQFGKPVTLSCSQTLNHNVMYWYQQKSSQAPKLLFHYYDKDFNNEADTPDNFQSRRPNTSFCFLDIRSPGLGDTAMYLCATSRVASTDTQYFGPGTRLTVL.

The genes are TRBV7-2 and TRBJ2-5; unclear D gene. The CDR3 has 13 residues. Trimming removed 3 bases from V and 4 bases from J, with 9 bases in between. Germline loops: CDR1 SGHTA, CDR2 FQGNSA. The CDR3 spells CASSFVFGETQYF. In DNA, the CDR3 is TGTGCCAGCAGCTTTGTCTTCGGAGAGACCCAGTACTTC.

V gene TRBV29-1 combines with J gene TRBJ2-3, with 8 nucleotides matching TRBD1. The CDR3 extends over 14 amino acids. V lost 6 bases, J lost 2 bases, and 7 bases stayed unmatched. Germline CDR1 is SQVTM and CDR2 is ANQGSEA. The CDR3 nucleotides are TGCAGCGTAGCCCGGGACAGGAACACAGATACGCAGTATTTT. It encodes CSVARDRNTDTQYF.

The chain combines TRBV7-9 with TRBJ2-1, with a weak D call TRBD1 (5 bases). CDR1 and CDR2 from the germline V gene are SEHNR and FQNEAQ (reference sequence). CDR3 length: 15 residues. Trimming cost V 1 base and J 3 bases, with 10 bases left between them. The CDR3, as DNA: TGTGCCAGCAGCTTAGTAACCGACAGCTACAATGAGCAGTTCTTC. Protein sequence: CASSLVTDSYNEQFF. The full variable domain, in which reference TRBV7-9 and TRBJ2-1 provide the parts outside the CDR3, is DTGVSQNPRHKITKRGQNVTFRCDPISEHNRLYWYRQTLGQGPEFLTYFQNEAQLEKSRLLSDRFSAERPKGSFSTLEIQRTEQGDSAMYLCASSLVTDSYNEQFFGPGTRLTVL.

This chain links TRBV7-9 with TRBJ1-5; D gene unclear. V was trimmed by 2 bases and J by 4 bases, leaving 6 bases between them. Germline V lookup: CDR1 SEHNR, CDR2 FQNEAQ (reference sequence). This CDR3 spans 13 amino acids. Here the CDR3 reads CASSLRGNQPQHF. The CDR3 region has the DNA TGTGCCAGCAGCTTAAGAGGGAATCAGCCCCAGCATTTT.

The rearrangement links TRBV7-9 to TRBJ2-7, with a possible D match to TRBD2 (5 bases). Germline values: CDR1 SEHNR, CDR2 FQNEAQ (reference sequence). There are 15 residues in the CDR3. V gave up 1 base and J gave up 2 bases, with 12 bases separating them. The CDR3 here is CASSLDPGGPYEQYF. In DNA form, the CDR3 reads TGTGCCAGCAGCTTAGACCCAGGAGGCCCCTACGAGCAGTACTTC.

The gene calls are TRBV7-7 and TRBJ1-4; a weak D match, TRBD1 (5 bases). CDR3 length: 13 amino acids. Germline V gives CDR1 SSHAT, CDR2 FNYEAQ (reference sequence). Trimming removed 5 bases from V and 6 bases from J, with 10 bases in between. The CDR3 spells CASSPGGYEKLFF. The CDR3 nucleotides read TGTGCCAGCAGCCCCGGGGGGTATGAAAAACTGTTTTTT.

V is TRBV7-9 and J is TRBJ1-4; 9 bases match TRBD1. Losses at the gene ends were 5 bases for V and 8 bases for J; bases not matched to a gene: 6. The CDR3 consists of 14 residues. The germline V gene encodes CDR1 SEHNR and CDR2 FQNEAQ (reference sequence). The CDR3, as DNA: TGTGCCAGCAGCATAGGGACAGGGCTCGAAAAACTGTTTTTT. Translating gives CASSIGTGLEKLFF.

V is TRBV25-1 and J is TRBJ2-2; tentative D call: TRBD2 (6 bases). V lost 3 bases, J lost 6 bases, and 11 bases lay in between. The germline V gene has CDR1 MGHDK and CDR2 SYGVNS. This CDR3 contains 14 residues. The CDR3 DNA is TGTGCCAGCAGTGAGGGGGGTTCAGCCGGGGAGCTGTTTTTT. Translating gives CASSEGGSAGELFF. Full variable domain (remainder filled in from reference TRBV25-1 and TRBJ2-2): EADIYQTPRYLVIGTGKKITLECSQTMGHDKMYWYQQDPGMELHLIHYSYGVNSTEKGDLSSESTVSRIRTEHFPLTLESARPSHTSQYLCASSEGGSAGELFFGEGSRLTVL.

The chain combines TRBV30 with TRBJ1-5; 7 nucleotides line up with TRBD1. Losses at the gene ends were 1 base for V and 0 bases for J; bases not matched to a gene: 3. CDR1 and CDR2 from the germline V gene are GTSNPN and SVGIG (reference sequence). The CDR3 spans 15 residues. The chain's CDR3 is CAWSGGTASNQPQHF. In DNA, the CDR3 is TGTGCCTGGAGTGGTGGGACAGCTAGCAATCAGCCCCAGCATTTT.

The chain uses TRBV4-1 and TRBJ2-5; D is perhaps TRBD2 (6 bases). Germline CDR1 MGHRA, CDR2 YSYEKL. The CDR3 sequence is 15 residues long. Trimming pared 2 bases from V and 5 bases from J, leaving 15 bases between. The CDR3 DNA is TGCGCCAGCAGCCAAACAACGGAGGGACTGGAGACCCAGTACTTC. This sequence encodes CASSQTTEGLETQYF.

This clone was recorded a few times. The V gene is TRBV6-1, the J gene TRBJ1-5; TRBD1 matches 7 bases. Trimming took 7 bases from V and 3 from J; bases not matched to a gene: 6. The CDR3 contains 14 residues. The germline CDR1 and CDR2 sequences are MNHNS and SASEGT. The CDR3 bases are TGTGCCAGCAATACCGACAGGGCCAATCAGCCCCAGCATTTT. This codes for CASNTDRANQPQHF.

J is TRBJ1-6 and V is TRBV19, with a possible D match to TRBD1 (5 bases). Trimming took off 4 bases at V and 7 bases at J, with 20 bases between the two ends. CDR1 is LNHDA, CDR2 SQIVND, per germline (reference sequence). This CDR3 has 17 residues. The CDR3 coding sequence is TGTGCCAGTAGTAGCCTCAGGGCACCACTGGGGAATTCACCCCTCCACTTT. Amino acids: CASSSLRAPLGNSPLHF.

This clone came up a few times. The chain uses TRBV9 and TRBJ1-5; no clear D gene. The CDR3 contains 14 residues. V lost 3 bases and J 7 bases, leaving 14 bases between the germline ends. Germline assignment: CDR1 SGDLS and CDR2 YYNGEE. The CDR3 protein is CASSARGVGQPQHF. CDR3 bases: TGTGCCAGCAGCGCCCGAGGAGTAGGACAGCCCCAGCATTTT.

This clone was picked up one time. The chain joins TRBV28 to TRBJ1-6; D is undetermined. The V end was cut by 7 bases, the J end by 3 bases, with 4 bases between. This CDR3 region has 12 residues. Germline V gene lookup returns CDR1 MDHEN and CDR2 SYDVKM. The CDR3 region is CASKLYNSPLHF. In nucleotides, the CDR3 is TGTGCCAGCAAACTCTATAATTCACCCCTCCACTTT.

V usage is TRBV2 and J usage is TRBJ2-7; D is undetermined. This CDR3 contains 13 residues. Germline CDR1 reads SNHLY; CDR2 reads FYNNEI. V was cut by 4 bases and J by 6 bases, with 13 bases left in between. CDR3 region: CASSGSRTTEQYF. CDR3 coding DNA: TGTGCCAGCAGTGGGTCTCGTACTACCGAGCAGTACTTC.

This clone has just one count. The V call is TRBV2, the J call TRBJ2-6; D is ambiguous. Germline V lookup: CDR1 SNHLY, CDR2 FYNNEI. The CDR3 runs to 14 residues. Trimming took 4 bases from V and 1 from J, leaving 5 bases between them. The CDR3 bases are TGTGCCAGCAGTGTGAGATCTGGGGCCAACGTCCTGACTTTC. It codes for CASSVRSGANVLTF.

This clone was detected only a few times. V usage is TRBV30 and J usage is TRBJ1-5; possibly TRBD1 for D (5 bases). Per the germline V gene, CDR1 is GTSNPN and CDR2 is SVGIG (reference sequence). The V end lost 1 base, the J end lost 2 bases, and 12 bases lay between the germline ends. CDR3 length: 15 amino acids. The CDR3 sequence is CAWSEWAGGNQPQHF. CDR3 nucleotide sequence: TGTGCCTGGAGTGAGTGGGCGGGGGGCAATCAGCCCCAGCATTTT.

The chain recombines TRBV2 with TRBJ2-5, with TRBD2 identical over 8 bases. The CDR3 is made up of 15 amino acids. V gave up 2 bases and J gave up 4 bases; unmatched junction bases: 6. Per germline, CDR1 SNHLY and CDR2 FYNNEI. The CDR3 nucleotides are TGTGCCAGCAGTGAATTGGCGGGGGGTCCAGAGACCCAGTACTTC. Translating gives CASSELAGGPETQYF.